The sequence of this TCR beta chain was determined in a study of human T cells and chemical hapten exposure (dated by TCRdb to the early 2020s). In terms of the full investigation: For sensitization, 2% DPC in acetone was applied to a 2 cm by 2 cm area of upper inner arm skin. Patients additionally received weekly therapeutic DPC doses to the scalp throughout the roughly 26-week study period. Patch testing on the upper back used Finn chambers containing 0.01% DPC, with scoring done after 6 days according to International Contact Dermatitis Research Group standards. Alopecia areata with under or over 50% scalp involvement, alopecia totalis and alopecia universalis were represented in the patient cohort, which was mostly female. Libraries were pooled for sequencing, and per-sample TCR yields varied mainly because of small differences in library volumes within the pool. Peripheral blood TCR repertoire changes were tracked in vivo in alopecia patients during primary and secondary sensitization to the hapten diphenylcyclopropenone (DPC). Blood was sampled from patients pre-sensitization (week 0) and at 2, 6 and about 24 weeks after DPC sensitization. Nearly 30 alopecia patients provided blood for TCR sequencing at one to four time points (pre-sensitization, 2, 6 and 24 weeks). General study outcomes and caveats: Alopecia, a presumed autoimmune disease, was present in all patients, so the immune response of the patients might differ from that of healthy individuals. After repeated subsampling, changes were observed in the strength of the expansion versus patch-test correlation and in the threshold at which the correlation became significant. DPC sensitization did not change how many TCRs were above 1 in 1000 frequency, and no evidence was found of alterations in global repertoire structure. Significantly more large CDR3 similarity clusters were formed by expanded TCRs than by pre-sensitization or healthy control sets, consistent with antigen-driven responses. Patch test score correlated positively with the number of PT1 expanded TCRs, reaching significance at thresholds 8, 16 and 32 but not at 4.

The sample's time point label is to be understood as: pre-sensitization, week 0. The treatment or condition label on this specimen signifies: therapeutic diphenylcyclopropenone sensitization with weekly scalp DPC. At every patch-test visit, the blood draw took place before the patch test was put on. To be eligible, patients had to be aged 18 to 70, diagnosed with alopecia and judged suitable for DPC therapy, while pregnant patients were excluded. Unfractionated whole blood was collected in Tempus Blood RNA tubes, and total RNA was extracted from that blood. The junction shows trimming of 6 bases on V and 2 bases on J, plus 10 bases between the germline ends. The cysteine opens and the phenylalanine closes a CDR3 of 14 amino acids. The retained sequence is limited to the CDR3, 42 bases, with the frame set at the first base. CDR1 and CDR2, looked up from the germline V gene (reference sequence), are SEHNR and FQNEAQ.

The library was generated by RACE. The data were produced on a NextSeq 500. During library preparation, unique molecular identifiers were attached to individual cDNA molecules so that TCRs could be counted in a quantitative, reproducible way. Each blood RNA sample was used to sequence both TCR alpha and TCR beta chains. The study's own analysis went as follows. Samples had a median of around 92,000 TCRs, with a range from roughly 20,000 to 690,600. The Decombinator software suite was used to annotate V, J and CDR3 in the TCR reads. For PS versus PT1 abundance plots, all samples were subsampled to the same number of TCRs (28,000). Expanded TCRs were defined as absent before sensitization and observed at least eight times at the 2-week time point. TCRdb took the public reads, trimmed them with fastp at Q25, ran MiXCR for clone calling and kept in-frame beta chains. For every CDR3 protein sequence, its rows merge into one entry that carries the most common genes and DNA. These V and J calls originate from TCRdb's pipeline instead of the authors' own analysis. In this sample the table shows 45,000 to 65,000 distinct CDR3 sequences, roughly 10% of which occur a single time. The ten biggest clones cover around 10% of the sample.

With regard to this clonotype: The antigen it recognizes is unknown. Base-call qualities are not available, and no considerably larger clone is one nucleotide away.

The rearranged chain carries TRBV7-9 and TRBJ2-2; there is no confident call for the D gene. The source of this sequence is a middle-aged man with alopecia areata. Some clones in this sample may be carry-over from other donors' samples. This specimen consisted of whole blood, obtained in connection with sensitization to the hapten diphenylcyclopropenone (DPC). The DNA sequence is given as TGTGCCAGCAGAGATAGGGTAAACACCGGGGAGCTGTTTTTT. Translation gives CASRDRVNTGELFF. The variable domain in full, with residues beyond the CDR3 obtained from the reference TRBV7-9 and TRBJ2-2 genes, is DTGVSQNPRHKITKRGQNVTFRCDPISEHNRLYWYRQTLGQGPEFLTYFQNEAQLEKSRLLSDRFSAERPKGSFSTLEIQRTEQGDSAMYLCASRDRVNTGELFFGEGSRLTVL.